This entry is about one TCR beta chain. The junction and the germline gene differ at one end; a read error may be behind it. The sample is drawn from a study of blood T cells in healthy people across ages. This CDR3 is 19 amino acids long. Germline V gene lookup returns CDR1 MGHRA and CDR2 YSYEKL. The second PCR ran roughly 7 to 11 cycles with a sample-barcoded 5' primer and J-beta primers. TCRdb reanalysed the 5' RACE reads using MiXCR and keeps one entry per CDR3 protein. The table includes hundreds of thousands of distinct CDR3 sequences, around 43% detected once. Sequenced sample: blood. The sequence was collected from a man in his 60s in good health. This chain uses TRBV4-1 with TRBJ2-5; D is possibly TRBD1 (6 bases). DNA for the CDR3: TGCGCCAGCAGCCAAGATGTGGCGGGCAGGGGATCGGGTCAAGAGACCCGGTACTTC. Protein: CASSQDVAGRGSGQETRYF.